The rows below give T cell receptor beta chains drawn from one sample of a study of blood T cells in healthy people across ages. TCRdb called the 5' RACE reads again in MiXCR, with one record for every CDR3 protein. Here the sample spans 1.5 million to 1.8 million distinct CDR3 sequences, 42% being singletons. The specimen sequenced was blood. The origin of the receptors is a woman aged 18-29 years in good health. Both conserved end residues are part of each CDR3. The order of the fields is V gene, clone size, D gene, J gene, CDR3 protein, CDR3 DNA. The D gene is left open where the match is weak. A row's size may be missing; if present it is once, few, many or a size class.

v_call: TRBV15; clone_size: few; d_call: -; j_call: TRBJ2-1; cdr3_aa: CATSRAWNEQFF; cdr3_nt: TGTGCCACCAGCAGGGCCTGGAATGAGCAGTTCTTC
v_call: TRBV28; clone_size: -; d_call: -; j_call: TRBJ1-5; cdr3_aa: CASSFSQPQHF; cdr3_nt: TGTGCCAGCAGTTTCTCTCAGCCCCAGCATTTT
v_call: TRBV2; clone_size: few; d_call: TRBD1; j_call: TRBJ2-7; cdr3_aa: CASSTRGQGFYEQYF; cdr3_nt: TGTGCCAGCAGCACAAGGGGACAGGGCTTCTACGAGCAGTACTTC
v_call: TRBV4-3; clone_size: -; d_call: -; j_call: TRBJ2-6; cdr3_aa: CASSQEVTSGANVLTF; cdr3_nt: TGCGCCAGCAGCCAAGAGGTAACTTCTGGGGCCAACGTCCTGACTTTC
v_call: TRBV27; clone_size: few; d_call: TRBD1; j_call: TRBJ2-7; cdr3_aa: CASQGTGTGPYEQYF; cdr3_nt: TGTGCCAGCCAGGGAACCGGGACAGGTCCCTACGAGCAGTACTTC
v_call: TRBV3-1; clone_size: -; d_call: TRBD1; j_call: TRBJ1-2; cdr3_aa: CASSHLSTGYGYTF; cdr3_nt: TGTGCCAGCAGCCATTTGTCGACAGGGTATGGCTACACCTTC
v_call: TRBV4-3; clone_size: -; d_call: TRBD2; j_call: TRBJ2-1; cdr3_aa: CASKVSGNYNEQFF; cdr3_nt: TGCGCCAGCAAGGTTAGCGGGAACTACAATGAGCAGTTCTTC
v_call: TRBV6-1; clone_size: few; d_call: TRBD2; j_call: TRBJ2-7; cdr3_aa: CASNLAASYEQYF; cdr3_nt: TGTGCCAGCAATCTAGCGGCCTCCTACGAGCAGTACTTC
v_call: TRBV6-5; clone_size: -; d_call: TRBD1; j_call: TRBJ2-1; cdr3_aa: CASNRQGPPTYEQFF; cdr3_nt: TGTGCCAGCAACAGACAGGGACCCCCTACCTACGAGCAGTTCTTC
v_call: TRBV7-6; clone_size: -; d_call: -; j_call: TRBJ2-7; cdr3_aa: CASSLGGYSEGEQYF; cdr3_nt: TGTGCCAGCAGCTTAGGGGGATACAGTGAAGGCGAGCAGTACTTC
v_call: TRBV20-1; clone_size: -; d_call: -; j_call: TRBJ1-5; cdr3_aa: CSARGTLYSNQSQHF; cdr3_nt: TGCAGTGCTAGAGGGACACTCTATAGCAATCAGTCCCAGCATTTT
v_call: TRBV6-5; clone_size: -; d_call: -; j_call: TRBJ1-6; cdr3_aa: CASSYSRNNSPLHF; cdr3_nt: TGTGCCAGCAGTTACAGTCGAAATAATTCACCCCTCCACTTT
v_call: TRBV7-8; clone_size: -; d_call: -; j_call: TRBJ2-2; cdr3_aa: CASSHTLGFDTGELFF; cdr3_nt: TGTGCCAGCAGCCATACGTTGGGGTTCGACACCGGGGAGCTGTTTTTT
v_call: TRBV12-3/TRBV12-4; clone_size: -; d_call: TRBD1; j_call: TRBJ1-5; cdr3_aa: CASSLVVHRGLHRPQHF; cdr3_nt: TGTGCCAGCAGTTTAGTGGTCCACAGGGGCTTACATCGGCCCCAGCATTTT
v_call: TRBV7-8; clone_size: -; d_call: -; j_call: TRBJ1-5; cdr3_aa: CASSNDYSNQPQHF; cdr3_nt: TGTGCCAGCAGCAACGACTATAGCAATCAGCCCCAGCATTTT
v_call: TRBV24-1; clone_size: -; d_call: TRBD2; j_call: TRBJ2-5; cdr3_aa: CATSDQLAGGIGNEQYF; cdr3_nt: TGTGCCACCAGTGACCAACTAGCGGGAGGCATCGGCAATGAGCAGTACTTC
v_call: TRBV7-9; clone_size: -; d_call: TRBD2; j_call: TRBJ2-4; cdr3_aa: CASVGGLAKNIQYF; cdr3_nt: TGTGCCAGCGTCGGGGGGTTAGCCAAAAACATTCAGTACTTC
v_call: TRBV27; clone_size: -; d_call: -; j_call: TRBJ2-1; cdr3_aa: CAGSTHSSSYNEQFF; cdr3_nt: TGTGCCGGCAGTACCCACTCGAGCTCCTACAATGAGCAGTTCTTC
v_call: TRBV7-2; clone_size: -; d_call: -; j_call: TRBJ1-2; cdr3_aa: CASSLVSVYGYTF; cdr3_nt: TGTGCCAGCAGCTTAGTTTCGGTCTATGGCTACACCTTC
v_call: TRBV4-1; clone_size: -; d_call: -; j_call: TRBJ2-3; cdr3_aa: CASSHLNREHTDTQYF; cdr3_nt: TGCGCCAGCAGCCACCTAAACAGGGAACACACAGATACGCAGTATTTT
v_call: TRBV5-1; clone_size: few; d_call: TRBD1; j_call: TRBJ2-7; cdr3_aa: CASSGTGAEQYF; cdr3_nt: TGCGCCAGCAGCGGGACAGGGGCCGAGCAGTACTTC
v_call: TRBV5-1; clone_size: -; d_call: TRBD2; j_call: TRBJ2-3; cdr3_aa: CASSLVLAADTQYF; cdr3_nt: TGCGCCAGCAGCTTGGTTCTAGCGGCGGATACGCAGTATTTT
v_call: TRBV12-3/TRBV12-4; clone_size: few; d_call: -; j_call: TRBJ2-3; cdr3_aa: CASSYGTPATDTQYF; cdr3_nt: TGTGCCAGCAGTTATGGGACTCCGGCCACAGATACGCAGTATTTT
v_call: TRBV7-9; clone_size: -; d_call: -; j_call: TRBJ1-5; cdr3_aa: CASRQAGQPQHF; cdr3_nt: TGTGCCAGCAGACAAGCGGGCCAGCCCCAGCATTTT
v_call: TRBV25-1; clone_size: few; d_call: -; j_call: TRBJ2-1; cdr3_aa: CASSDSQGLGSLNEQFF; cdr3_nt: TGTGCCAGCAGTGACTCCCAGGGCCTCGGCAGTTTGAATGAGCAGTTCTTC
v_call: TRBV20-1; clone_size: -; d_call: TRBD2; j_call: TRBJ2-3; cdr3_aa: CSASPRGGLTDTQYF; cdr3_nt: TGCAGTGCTAGCCCGCGGGGGGGGCTCACAGATACGCAGTATTTT
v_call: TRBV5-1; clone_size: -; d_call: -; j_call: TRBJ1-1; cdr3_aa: CASSRGVMNTEAFF; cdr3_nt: TGCGCCAGCAGCCGTGGAGTCATGAACACTGAAGCTTTCTTT
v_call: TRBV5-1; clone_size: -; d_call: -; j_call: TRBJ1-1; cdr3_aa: CASREGSGSTEAFF; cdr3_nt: TGCGCCAGCAGGGAGGGGTCCGGGTCCACTGAAGCTTTCTTT
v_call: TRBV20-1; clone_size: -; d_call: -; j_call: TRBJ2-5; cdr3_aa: CSANSDQETQYF; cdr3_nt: TGCAGTGCAAATAGTGACCAAGAGACCCAGTACTTC